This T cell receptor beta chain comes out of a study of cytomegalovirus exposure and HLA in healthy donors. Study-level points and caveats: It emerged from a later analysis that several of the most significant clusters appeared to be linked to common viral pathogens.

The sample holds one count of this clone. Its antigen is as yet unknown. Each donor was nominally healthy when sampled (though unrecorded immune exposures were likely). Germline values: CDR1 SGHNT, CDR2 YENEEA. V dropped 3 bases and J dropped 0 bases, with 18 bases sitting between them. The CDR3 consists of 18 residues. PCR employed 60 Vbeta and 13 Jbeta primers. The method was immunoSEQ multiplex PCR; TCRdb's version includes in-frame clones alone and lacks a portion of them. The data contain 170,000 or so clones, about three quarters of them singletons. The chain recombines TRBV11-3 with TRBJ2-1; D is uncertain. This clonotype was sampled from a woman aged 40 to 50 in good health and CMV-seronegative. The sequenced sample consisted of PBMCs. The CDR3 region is CASSFSVFLTSSYNEQFF. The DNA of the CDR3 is TGTGCCAGCAGCTTTTCGGTGTTCCTAACGAGCTCCTACAATGAGCAGTTCTTC.